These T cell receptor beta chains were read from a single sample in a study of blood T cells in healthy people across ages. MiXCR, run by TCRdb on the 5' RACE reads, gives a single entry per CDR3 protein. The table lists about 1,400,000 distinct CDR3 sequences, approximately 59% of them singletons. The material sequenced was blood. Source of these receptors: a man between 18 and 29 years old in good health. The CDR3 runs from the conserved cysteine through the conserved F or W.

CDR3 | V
CASSQVFAGNSPLHF | TRBV4-1
CASHRVGYEQYF | TRBV6-1
CASSLGPLEAFF | TRBV7-9
CASSFRGWYGYTF | TRBV5-1
CTSSLGSDSYYEQYF | TRBV27
CASSIHGDLYEQYF | TRBV6-5
CASSVSGEAYEQYF | TRBV9
CASSKSPGQGEKLFF | TRBV4-2
CASSSSGTGGNQPQHF | TRBV12-3/TRBV12-4
CSTRRTGRSQETQYF | TRBV20-1
CASSLARLASSYNEQFF | TRBV11-2
CASSLRPGQNTEAFF | TRBV5-1
CSVEYQSGYTF | TRBV29-1
CSARAFAAFDQPQHF | TRBV20-1
CATDRDQNTGDLFF | TRBV10-3
CASSSLGTSAQETQYF | TRBV12-3/TRBV12-4
CSARDTGGETQYF | TRBV20-1
CASSLSRNTPPGNTIYF | TRBV28
CASRGIEGVETQYF | TRBV5-1
CASSLGQGLHF | TRBV12-3/TRBV12-4
CASSLVGGRDNYGYTF | TRBV7-6
CSVFPRQQETQYF | TRBV29-1
CASSLGRGYNEQFF | TRBV7-6
CATIWKSNSPLHF | TRBV6-6
CASSLENSGYTF | TRBV7-2
CASSFMPYGLKLSSNQPQHF | TRBV11-2
CASLLGETQYF | TRBV6-6
CASSRYRGVCEQYF | TRBV4-3
CASSLVGLRYGYTF | TRBV7-9
CASSPSPYGVIGNEQFF | TRBV27
CASTGVDRGVNNEQFF | TRBV28
CASRPSPSYEQYF | TRBV27
CAISDPPAGGYEQYF | TRBV10-3
CASSYGDPTPDTQYF | TRBV13
CASSHYRHSYEQYF | TRBV12-3/TRBV12-4
CATSPGRGYQETQYF | TRBV24-1
CASSSTNQPQHF | TRBV28
CASSSDRGNEQFF | TRBV27
CASTNYRGSDQYF | TRBV12-3/TRBV12-4
CASSVPGPRETQYF | TRBV6-5
CASSSALGLDQETQYF | TRBV7-2
CASSPTRDSSYEQYF | TRBV4-1
CASSQAGGFFSNEQFF | TRBV14
CAWGLNTGELFF | TRBV30
CASSLSWGEANSPLHF | TRBV5-5
CASNIGYNSPLHF | TRBV9
CASRGQGSLYEQYF | TRBV14
CASSQEPTGGNEKLFF | TRBV4-2
CASSPLSQEETQYF | TRBV5-1
CASSQGYEGYYGYTF | TRBV14
CSAGQGTSNQPQHF | TRBV29-1
CASSEMRSTEKLFF | TRBV2
CSAIPRLTSGFHEQYF | TRBV20-1
CASSQDRMEALAYEQYF | TRBV4-3
CAISGLAGYEQYF | TRBV10-3